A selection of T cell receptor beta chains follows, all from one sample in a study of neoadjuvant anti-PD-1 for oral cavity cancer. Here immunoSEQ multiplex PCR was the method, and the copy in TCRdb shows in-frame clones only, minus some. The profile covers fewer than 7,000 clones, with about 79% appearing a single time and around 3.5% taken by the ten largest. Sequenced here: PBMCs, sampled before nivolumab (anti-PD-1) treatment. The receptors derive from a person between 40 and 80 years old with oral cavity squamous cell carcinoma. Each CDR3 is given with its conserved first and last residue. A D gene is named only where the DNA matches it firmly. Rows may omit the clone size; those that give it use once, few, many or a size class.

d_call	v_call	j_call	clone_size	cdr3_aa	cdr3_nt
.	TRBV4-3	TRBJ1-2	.	CASSQTTGGVDYGYTF	TGCGCCAGCAGCCAAACCACAGGTGGGGTAGACTATGGCTACACCTTC
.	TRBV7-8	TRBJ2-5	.	CASSPRRGQETQYF	TGTGCCAGCAGCCCGAGGAGGGGGCAAGAGACCCAGTACTTC
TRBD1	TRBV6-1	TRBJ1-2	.	CASLGTGGGYTF	TGTGCCAGCCTCGGGACAGGGGGCGGCTACACCTTC
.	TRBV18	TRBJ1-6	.	CASSPNPLGAPLHF	TGTGCCAGCTCACCTAACCCCCTTGGAGCACCCCTCCACTTT
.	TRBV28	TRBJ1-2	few	CASRPPGEGLWYGYTF	TGTGCCAGCAGGCCCCCCGGGGAGGGATTGTGGTATGGCTACACCTTC
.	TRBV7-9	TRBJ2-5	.	CASSLGPTQYF	TGTGCCAGCAGCTTAGGTCCAACCCAGTACTTC
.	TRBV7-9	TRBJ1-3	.	CASSLVPGANRNTIYF	TGTGCCAGCAGCTTAGTTCCGGGGGCTAACAGAAACACCATATATTTT
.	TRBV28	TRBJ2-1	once	CASSWEHEQFF	TGTGCCAGCAGTTGGGAGCATGAGCAGTTCTTC
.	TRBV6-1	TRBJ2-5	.	CASKYETQYF	TGTGCCAGCAAGTACGAGACCCAGTACTTC
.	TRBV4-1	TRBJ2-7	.	CASSQTGTASYEQYF	TGCGCCAGCAGCCAAACCGGGACGGCCTCCTACGAGCAGTACTTC
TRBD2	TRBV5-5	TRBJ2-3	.	CASRPAGEGTDTQYF	TGTGCCAGCAGACCGGCGGGGGAAGGGACAGATACGCAGTATTTT
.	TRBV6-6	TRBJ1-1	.	CASSYTRGSEAFF	TGTGCCAGCAGTTACACGAGAGGCTCTGAAGCTTTCTTT
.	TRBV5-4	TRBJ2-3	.	CASSPTRGIGTDTQYF	TGTGCCAGCAGCCCAACGAGGGGTATTGGCACAGATACGCAGTATTTT
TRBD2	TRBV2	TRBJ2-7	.	CASLAGPYEQYF	TGTGCCAGCTTAGCGGGGCCCTACGAGCAGTACTTC
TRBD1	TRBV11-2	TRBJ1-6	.	CASSSTGGVRNSPLHF	TGTGCCAGCAGCTCCACAGGGGGCGTTCGGAATTCACCCCTCCACTTT
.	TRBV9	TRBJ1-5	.	CASSLSDRENQPQHF	TGTGCCAGCAGCTTGTCGGACAGAGAAAATCAGCCCCAGCATTTT
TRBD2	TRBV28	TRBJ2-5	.	CASSFQLAGGTKETQYF	TGTGCCAGCAGTTTCCAACTAGCGGGGGGGACGAAAGAGACCCAGTACTTC
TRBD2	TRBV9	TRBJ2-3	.	CASSRSGGLRDTQYF	TGTGCCAGCAGCCGTAGCGGGGGGTTGAGAGATACGCAGTATTTT
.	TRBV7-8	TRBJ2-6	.	CASSFSRGPFSGANVLTF	TGTGCCAGCAGCTTCAGCCGGGGCCCCTTCTCTGGGGCCAACGTCCTGACTTTC
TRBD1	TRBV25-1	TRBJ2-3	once	CASSVPGTGPSTDTQYF	TGTGCCAGCAGTGTTCCCGGGACAGGACCTAGCACAGATACGCAGTATTTT
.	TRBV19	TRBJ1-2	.	CASSIPTGPLYGYTF	TGTGCCAGTAGTATTCCAACAGGGCCTCTCTATGGCTACACCTTC
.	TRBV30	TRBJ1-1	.	CAWSYDRLGRNTEAFF	TGTGCCTGGAGCTACGACAGGCTTGGACGGAACACTGAAGCTTTCTTT